These T cell receptor beta chains were read from a single sample in a study of cytomegalovirus exposure and HLA in healthy donors. The data were produced by immunoSEQ multiplex PCR, yet TCRdb's version contains in-frame clones alone and is incomplete. This sample has some 150,000 clones, with approximately 77% found just once. Input material: PBMCs. These receptors came from a woman between 40 and 55 years old in good health and CMV-seronegative. The CDR3 runs from the conserved cysteine through the conserved F or W. A D gene is named only where the DNA matches it firmly. Clone size is not always given. Where it is, it says once, few, many or a class for expanded clones.

V gene	clone size	D gene	J gene	CDR3 DNA	CDR3 protein
TRBV29-1	.	TRBD2	TRBJ2-3	TGCAGCGTTTCTAGCGGGGGGGGGACAGATACGCAGTATTTT	CSVSSGGGTDTQYF
TRBV5-1	.	.	TRBJ1-2	TGCGCCAGCTCACCGGACAAAACGGGTTATGGCTACACCTTC	CASSPDKTGYGYTF
TRBV27	few	TRBD1	TRBJ1-4	TGTGCCAGCAGTTTCTGGACCGGGACAGCTAATGAAAAACTGTTTTTT	CASSFWTGTANEKLFF
TRBV6-1	.	.	TRBJ1-5	TGTGCCAGCACTAGGCGGGGGGAGGTGAATCAGCCCCAGCATTTT	CASTRRGEVNQPQHF
TRBV9	.	.	TRBJ2-1	TGTGCCAGCAGCGTTTCAGGGTCGGGGGACAATGAGCAGTTCTTC	CASSVSGSGDNEQFF
TRBV15	.	TRBD1	TRBJ1-5	TGTGCCACCAGGACAGGGGGTGGGGATCAGCCCCAGCATTTT	CATRTGGGDQPQHF
TRBV2	.	TRBD1	TRBJ1-2	TGTGCCAGCCTGGACAGGGGGCGTGGCTACACCTTC	CASLDRGRGYTF
TRBV7-6	.	TRBD1	TRBJ2-7	TGTGCCAGCAGCCCCCGGACAGGGAGCTACGAGCAGTACTTC	CASSPRTGSYEQYF
TRBV7-6	.	.	TRBJ2-6	TGTGCCAGCGCCAAGGGGCCCCCACAGGTCTCTGGGGCCAACGTCCTGACTTTC	CASAKGPPQVSGANVLTF
TRBV2	.	TRBD1	TRBJ1-1	TGTGCCAGCTGGGCTGAGACAGGGGGCACTGAAGCTTTCTTT	CASWAETGGTEAFF
TRBV28	.	.	TRBJ1-4	TGTGCCAGCAGTTTCCTTGGTCCAACAGGGGAAAAACTGTTTTTT	CASSFLGPTGEKLFF
TRBV11-1	.	.	TRBJ1-3	TGTGCCAGCAGCTTAGAACAGCCGTCTGGAAACACCATATATTTT	CASSLEQPSGNTIYF
TRBV11-2	.	TRBD2	TRBJ2-4	TGTGCCAGCAGCTTACAGGGACCTTTTGGGGGGGGCAAAAACATTCAGTACTTC	CASSLQGPFGGGKNIQYF
TRBV6-1	.	TRBD1	TRBJ1-2	TGTGCCAGCAGAACGGGACAGGACTATGGCTACACCTTC	CASRTGQDYGYTF
TRBV5-1	.	.	TRBJ2-6	TGCGCCAGCAGCCCGACTAGCTCTGGGGCCAACGTCCTGACTTTC	CASSPTSSGANVLTF
TRBV6-6	once	.	TRBJ2-7	TGTGCCAGCAGTTTCACGGACCGGGGGGCAGACGAGCAGTACTTC	CASSFTDRGADEQYF
TRBV2	.	TRBD1	TRBJ1-1	TGTGCCAGCGGACGAGGGGGCTCCACTGAAGCTTTCTTT	CASGRGGSTEAFF
TRBV18	.	.	TRBJ2-2	TGTGCCAGCCCCGCCGGGTATTCGAACACCGGGGAGCTGTTTTTT	CASPAGYSNTGELFF
TRBV15	.	.	TRBJ1-2	TGTGCCACCAGCACACAGGGAAAGGGCTACACCTTC	CATSTQGKGYTF
TRBV2	.	.	TRBJ2-1	TGTGCCAGCAACCTTGACTTGGGAGAGAATGAGCAGTTCTTC	CASNLDLGENEQFF
TRBV6-6	.	.	TRBJ1-3	TGTGCCAGCACGGTTTCCTCTGGAAACACCATATATTTT	CASTVSSGNTIYF
TRBV5-1	.	TRBD1	TRBJ2-7	TGCGCCAGCAGCCCTTCGACAGGGAAGCCCTACGAGCAGTACTTC	CASSPSTGKPYEQYF
TRBV2	.	TRBD1	TRBJ2-1	TGTGCCAGCCTAGGGACAGGGGGCTCCTACAATGAGCAGTTCTTC	CASLGTGGSYNEQFF
TRBV7-9	.	TRBD1	TRBJ1-3	TGTTCCAGCAGTCAGGGACAGACGAACTCTGGAAACACCATATATTTT	CSSSQGQTNSGNTIYF
TRBV23-1	.	.	TRBJ1-2	TGCGCCAGCAGTCATGCAGGGCGAGGCTACACCTTC	CASSHAGRGYTF
TRBV9	few	.	TRBJ1-3	TGTGCCAGCAGCGTGGAATGGGGGGACTCTGGAAACACCATATATTTT	CASSVEWGDSGNTIYF
TRBV25-1	few	TRBD1	TRBJ1-4	TGTGCCAGCAGTAAGCGAGGGACAGGGAACGAAAAACTGTTTTTT	CASSKRGTGNEKLFF
TRBV6-5	.	.	TRBJ1-2	TGTGCCAGCAGTTACTCGGAGCAGCCAGGGAACTATGGCTACACCTTC	CASSYSEQPGNYGYTF
TRBV9	few	.	TRBJ2-7	TGTGCCAGCAGCGTAGGAGGGTTAAGCTACGAGCAGTACTTC	CASSVGGLSYEQYF